These 19 T cell receptor beta chains came from one sample sequenced in a study of early T cells in non-severe SARS-CoV-2 infection. TCRdb reanalysed the 5' RACE reads using MiXCR and keeps one entry per CDR3 protein. The table records some 56,000 distinct CDR3 sequences, over 9.5% of them present only once. What was sequenced was whole blood. These receptors all come from an adult who was a healthcare worker with PCR-confirmed SARS-CoV-2 infection or an uninfected control (not recorded which).

This clonotype came up many times. The chain carries TRBV20-1 and TRBJ2-7; D assignment may be TRBD1 or TRBD2 (6 bases each). The length of the CDR3 is 15 residues. In germline, CDR1 is DFQATT, CDR2 SNEGSKA (reference sequence). With 1 base removed from V and 2 bases from J, the gap between germline ends came to 15 bases. CDR3 DNA sequence: TGCAGTGCTAGAGCCACAGGAGGGGGGACCTACGAGCAGTACTTC. Amino acid sequence: CSARATGGGTYEQYF.

This clonotype was counted many times. V is TRBV19 and J is TRBJ1-6; tentatively, D is TRBD1 (5 bases). CDR3 length: 15 amino acids. Germline lookup yields CDR1 LNHDA and CDR2 SQIVND (reference sequence). Between the trimmed V and J ends, which lost 7 bases and 5 bases, there was a span of 15 bases. The CDR3 protein is CASTYTGQNNSPLHF. DNA of the CDR3: TGTGCCAGTACTTATACAGGACAAAATAATTCACCCCTCCACTTT.

This clonotype was seen ten or more times. The J gene is TRBJ2-1, the V gene TRBV29-1; unclear D gene. Germline values: CDR1 SQVTM, CDR2 ANQGSEA. This CDR3 is 9 amino acids long. Trimming cost V 3 bases and J 8 bases, with 2 bases left between them. This chain's CDR3 is CSVDDEQFF. CDR3 DNA: TGCAGCGTTGATGATGAGCAGTTCTTC.

The table lists this clonotype with many counts. The chain links TRBV2 to TRBJ2-1, with 7 bases identical to TRBD2. V gave up 2 bases and J gave up 5 bases; unmatched junction bases: 9. Germline V gene sequence: CDR1 SNHLY, CDR2 FYNNEI. The CDR3 is made up of 16 amino acids. CDR3 in amino acids: CASSETGRSRNNEQFF. The CDR3 DNA reads as TGTGCCAGCAGTGAAACCGGGAGGTCACGCAACAATGAGCAGTTCTTC. Full variable domain (rest looked up from reference TRBV2 and TRBJ2-1): EPEVTQTPSHQVTQMGQEVILRCVPISNHLYFYWYRQILGQKVEFLVSFYNNEISEKSEIFDDQFSVERPDGSNFTLKIRSTKLEDSAMYFCASSETGRSRNNEQFFGPGTRLTVL.

J is TRBJ2-2 and V is TRBV18; 7 nucleotides agree with TRBD1. V gave up 0 bases and J gave up 5 bases; unmatched junction bases: 18. Germline V gene lookup returns CDR1 KGHSH and CDR2 LQKENI. This CDR3 contains 20 residues. This CDR3 is CASSPPSFLDRTLETGELFF. The CDR3 DNA follows: TGTGCCAGCTCACCACCCTCCTTCCTGGACAGGACTTTGGAGACCGGGGAGCTGTTTTTT.

This clonotype has at least ten counts. The chain combines TRBV20-1 with TRBJ2-7, with a tentative D call TRBD2 (5 bases). V lost 0 bases to trimming and J lost 2 bases, with 14 bases between them. The CDR3 is 15 amino acids. Germline V lookup: CDR1 DFQATT, CDR2 SNEGSKA (reference sequence). The CDR3 coding sequence is TGCAGTGCTAGAGATCACAGCGGTTATACCTACGAGCAGTACTTC. This gives the protein CSARDHSGYTYEQYF.

This clonotype has a count of ten or more. This chain connects TRBV2 to TRBJ1-6, with unresolved D. The CDR3 is 15 residues long. V lost 2 bases to trimming and J lost 8 bases, with 13 bases between them. From germline, CDR1 is SNHLY and CDR2 FYNNEI. For the CDR3, the DNA is TGTGCCAGCAGTGAATTATGGCCCACTGATTCACCCCTCCACTTT. Translated, it gives CASSELWPTDSPLHF.

V and J are TRBV5-4 and TRBJ2-7, with 7 bases lining up with TRBD1. Germline V CDR1 and CDR2: SGHNT, YYREEE (reference sequence). The ends lost 4 bases at V and 2 bases at J; junction bases unmatched: 3. CDR3 length: 13 amino acids. CDR3 amino acids: CASSNDRAYEQYF. The CDR3 nucleotides are TGTGCCAGCAGCAATGACAGGGCCTACGAGCAGTACTTC.

This clonotype was seen a few times. The gene calls are TRBV25-1 and TRBJ2-5; 8 nucleotides align to TRBD1. Germline V gene lookup returns CDR1 MGHDK and CDR2 SYGVNS. This CDR3 region has 16 residues. Unmatched junction bases numbered 9, after V lost 4 bases and J lost 2 bases. CDR3 nucleotide sequence: TGTGCCAGCAGTGTCACGGGACAGGAGTTACAAGAGACCCAGTACTTC. This translates into CASSVTGQELQETQYF.

The chain carries TRBV7-2 and TRBJ2-3, with a possible D match to TRBD2 (5 bases). V lost 1 base to trimming and J lost 7 bases, with 9 bases between them. CDR1 is SGHTA and CDR2 is FQGNSA in the germline V gene. The CDR3 spans 13 residues. The CDR3 bases are TGTGCCAGCAGCTTAGGAGCGGATAATACGCAGTATTTT. Its translation: CASSLGADNTQYF.

The chain carries TRBV5-4 and TRBJ2-5, with D possibly matching TRBD2 (6 bases). The CDR3 runs 13 residues. Trimming shortened V by 5 bases and J by 5 bases, and 13 bases separated the two germline ends. Per germline, CDR1 SGHNT and CDR2 YYREEE (reference sequence). CDR3 amino acids: CASSIGGEETQYF. The CDR3 DNA reads as TGTGCCAGCAGTATCGGAGGGGAGGAGACCCAGTACTTC.

The chain employs TRBV20-1 and TRBJ2-1; 14 bases align to TRBD2. In germline, CDR1 is DFQATT, CDR2 SNEGSKA (reference sequence). The CDR3 has 20 amino acids. V shed 5 bases and J 0 bases; nucleotides not matched to a gene: 15. In DNA, the CDR3 is TGCAGTGCTCCTCGAACCGGACTAGCGGGAGGAGAGAGCTCCTACAATGAGCAGTTCTTC. Translating it yields CSAPRTGLAGGESSYNEQFF.

This rearrangement joins TRBV10-2 to TRBJ2-7; 9 positions agree with TRBD1. Germline V CDR1 and CDR2: WSHSY, SAAADI. The CDR3 extends over 16 amino acids. The trim removed 0 bases at V and 2 bases at J, leaving 5 bases unmatched. Here the CDR3 DNA reads TGCGCCAGCAGTGAGTCGGGGGGACAGGGCCCCTACGAGCAGTACTTC. Translating gives CASSESGGQGPYEQYF.

The V gene is TRBV12-5, the J gene TRBJ2-7; TRBD1 agrees at 8 bases. Germline V CDR1 and CDR2: LGHNT, FRNRAP. With 0 bases clipped from V and 3 bases from J, the junction kept 7 bases outside the gene matches. This CDR3 is 16 amino acids long. Here the CDR3 reads CASGLVRGQGFYEQYF. CDR3 bases: TGTGCTAGTGGTTTGGTACGCGGACAGGGCTTCTACGAGCAGTACTTC.

V and J are TRBV9 and TRBJ2-1; 11 bases align to TRBD2. This CDR3 is 17 amino acids long. The germline V gene has CDR1 SGDLS and CDR2 YYNGEE. J lost 8 bases, V lost 1 base, and 11 bases had no gene match. The chain's CDR3 is CASSVYELAGDGHEQFF. CDR3 nucleotides: TGTGCCAGCAGCGTATATGAACTAGCGGGAGACGGTCATGAGCAGTTCTTC.

The chain links TRBV20-1 to TRBJ2-7; 12 positions match TRBD2. Germline trimming cut 3 bases from V and 6 bases from J; bases unmatched to any gene: 21. There are 19 residues in the CDR3. Per the germline V gene, CDR1 is DFQATT and CDR2 is SNEGSKA (reference sequence). DNA of the CDR3: TGCAGTGCTAGCAAAGACAGGGGCGCTAGCGGGAGGGCCGTGCTCGAGCAGTACTTC. Translation: CSASKDRGASGRAVLEQYF.

This clonotype was recorded many times. The J gene is TRBJ1-6, the V gene TRBV10-3, with 8 positions matching TRBD1. V dropped 4 bases and J dropped 9; count of bases not matched to a gene: 5. Germline V gene sequence: CDR1 ENHRY, CDR2 SYGVKD. The CDR3 contains 14 residues. Here the CDR3 DNA reads TGTGCCATCAGTGCCCAGGACAGGGTTTCACCCCTCCACTTT. Translated, it gives CAISAQDRVSPLHF.

This clonotype has a handful of counts. The rearrangement joins TRBV20-1 to TRBJ2-3; TRBD1 matches 7 bases. This CDR3 has 14 amino acids. In germline, CDR1 is DFQATT, CDR2 SNEGSKA (reference sequence). V was clipped by 5 bases and J by 5 bases; unmatched bases: 10. As DNA, the CDR3 is TGCAGTGCTTCGGGACAGTCCCCGGGAGATACGCAGTATTTT. This gives the protein CSASGQSPGDTQYF.

This clonotype was recorded many times. This chain links TRBV29-1 with TRBJ2-2, with 7 bases aligning to TRBD2. The ends lost 3 bases at V and 5 bases at J; junction bases unmatched: 6. The germline gives CDR1 SQVTM, CDR2 ANQGSEA. This CDR3 is 14 amino acids long. DNA for the CDR3: TGCAGCGTTGAGGCGGGAGTGGGGACCGGGGAGCTGTTTTTT. This translates into CSVEAGVGTGELFF.